This entry lists 14 T cell receptor beta chains sequenced from one sample in a study of vaccination effects on CD4 cells after COVID-19. The method was immunoSEQ multiplex PCR; TCRdb's version includes in-frame clones alone and lacks a portion of them. Of about 38,000 clones in the sample, more than 60% were seen once. Expansion with viral peptide pools was applied to antigen-specific CD4+ T cells by the ViraFEST assay prior to sequencing. Once cultured for approximately ten days, the cells underwent separation to obtain CD4+ T cells. None of the vaccinated had previously contracted SARS-CoV-2, and their nucleocapsid antibodies tested negative. Their cognate antigens are unknown. The source material was CD4+ T cells from PBMCs cultured with SARS-CoV-2 spike peptides, sampled before COVID-19 vaccination. The receptors stem from a human donor who received a COVID-19 vaccine.

The chain joins TRBV6-5 to TRBJ2-7; D is perhaps TRBD1 (6 bases). CDR3 length: 13 amino acids. Trimming cost V 5 bases and J 13 bases, with 21 bases left between them. Germline loops: CDR1 MNHEY, CDR2 SVGAGI. Here the CDR3 reads CASSNLGQLGIYF. The CDR3 DNA sequence: TGTGCCAGCAGTAACCTTGGACAGTTAGGGATCTACTTC.

The gene calls are TRBV7-2 and TRBJ2-5; tentative D call: TRBD1 (6 bases). Germline CDR1 is SGHTA and CDR2 is FQGNSA. Trimming took 5 bases from V and 7 from J, leaving 11 bases between them. The CDR3 contains 12 residues. CDR3 in amino acids: CASSSPGVTQYF. DNA of the CDR3: TGTGCCAGCAGCAGTCCAGGGGTGACCCAGTACTTC.

This clone was found a few times. The genes are TRBV3-1 (or the pseudogene TRBV3-2) and TRBJ2-1; the D gene is possibly TRBD2 (5 bases). This CDR3 is built from 13 residues. CDR1 is LGHDT and CDR2 is YNNKEL in the germline V gene (reference sequence). V was clipped by 1 base and J by 6 bases, with 7 bases between them. DNA for the CDR3: TGTGCCAGCAGCCAAGCGGCGGGCAATGAGCAGTTCTTC. It encodes CASSQAAGNEQFF.

This clone has just a few counts. The gene calls are TRBV12-3 or TRBV12-4 and TRBJ1-2; tentatively, D is TRBD1 (5 bases). CDR3 length equals 13 residues. Trimming removed 5 bases at V and 9 bases at J, with 16 bases between. This CDR3 reads CASSPPGVKSYTF. DNA for the CDR3: TGTGCCAGCAGTCCCCCGGGGGTAAAGAGCTACACCTTC.

The chain is built from TRBV19 and TRBJ2-7, with D possibly matching TRBD2 (5 bases). V was pared by 5 bases and J by 3 bases, with 11 bases between. The germline CDR1 and CDR2 sequences are LNHDA and SQIVND (reference sequence). This CDR3 comprises 13 residues. CDR3 amino acids: CASSGRELYEQYF. CDR3 sequence (DNA): TGTGCCAGTAGTGGCCGGGAACTCTACGAGCAGTACTTC.

The chain carries TRBV19 and TRBJ2-5; TRBD1 is a possible D gene (6 bases). Trimming stripped 3 bases from V and 1 base from J, with 12 bases between. This CDR3 is built from 15 residues. The germline V gene has CDR1 LNHDA and CDR2 SQIVND (reference sequence). CDR3 bases: TGTGCCAGTAGTATTGCAGGGGCTATCCAAGAGACCCAGTACTTC. Its protein product is CASSIAGAIQETQYF.

The chain has TRBV5-1 and TRBJ2-1; TRBD2 matches at 10 bases. The length of the CDR3 is 15 residues. In germline, CDR1 is SGHRS, CDR2 YFSETQ. Trimming cost V 6 bases and J 4 bases; bases outside gene matches: 7. The CDR3 sequence is CASTPLAGTYNEQFF. CDR3 nucleotide sequence: TGCGCCAGCACCCCACTAGCGGGGACTTACAATGAGCAGTTCTTC.

This clone was observed a few times. The V and J genes are TRBV7-2 and TRBJ1-1; D possibly corresponds to TRBD1 (5 bases). V was trimmed by 4 bases and J by 0 bases, leaving 15 bases between them. CDR1 SGHTA and CDR2 FQGNSA come from the germline V gene. The CDR3 is 16 residues long. The chain's CDR3 is CASSSDSNAVNTEAFF. CDR3 bases: TGTGCCAGCAGCTCTGACAGCAACGCCGTGAACACTGAAGCTTTCTTT.

The chain has TRBV12-3 or TRBV12-4 and TRBJ2-5, with D possibly TRBD1 on 5 matching bases. V gave up 2 bases and J gave up 4 bases, with 5 bases separating them. The CDR3 runs 12 residues. The CDR3 region has the DNA TGTGCCAGCAGTTTACAGGGAGAGACCCAGTACTTC. Translating it yields CASSLQGETQYF.

The V gene is TRBV5-8, the J gene TRBJ2-1; D call uncertain. The CDR3 length is 15 residues. Between the trimmed V and J ends, which lost 4 bases and 4 bases, there was a span of 15 bases. Germline V gene data show CDR1 as SGHTS and CDR2 as YDEGEE. The CDR3 bases are TGTGCCAGCAGCGCCGGACGGATAAGATACAATGAGCAGTTCTTC. Translated, it gives CASSAGRIRYNEQFF.

CDR3 DNA: TGTGCCAGCAGCTTAGAGGCAGGCACGTACTCTGGAAACACCATATATTTT. It specifies CASSLEAGTYSGNTIYF. The rearrangement links TRBV11-2 to TRBJ1-3; D unresolved. Between the trimmed V and J ends, which lost 0 bases and 0 bases, there was a span of 12 bases. From germline, CDR1 is SGHAT and CDR2 FQNNGV. This CDR3 region has 17 residues.

The CDR3 is CASSFRDKYQPQHF. CDR3 coding DNA: TGTGCCAGCAGTTTCCGGGACAAGTATCAGCCCCAGCATTTT. V gene TRBV6-2 or TRBV6-3 combines with J gene TRBJ1-5; the D gene is possibly TRBD1 (6 bases). V dropped 4 bases and J dropped 5 bases, with 12 bases sitting between them. CDR3 length: 14 residues. Germline CDR1 MNHEY, CDR2 SVGEGT.

This chain links TRBV5-4 with TRBJ2-1; 10 nucleotides agree with TRBD2. The CDR3 length is 15 residues. After removal of 0 bases from V and 4 bases from J, the junction contained 1 base not matched to a gene. The germline V gene has CDR1 SGHNT and CDR2 YYREEE (reference sequence). The CDR3 coding sequence is TGTGCCAGCAGCTTGGGACTAGCGGGTTACAATGAGCAGTTCTTC. It codes for CASSLGLAGYNEQFF.

The gene calls are TRBV19 and TRBJ2-3, with TRBD2 matching 10 bases. CDR3 length: 17 amino acids. From germline, CDR1 is LNHDA and CDR2 SQIVND (reference sequence). Unmatched junction bases numbered 8, after V lost 3 bases and J lost 2 bases. This CDR3 is CASSITPSGRATDTQYF. CDR3 sequence (DNA): TGTGCCAGTAGTATTACGCCGAGCGGGAGGGCCACAGATACGCAGTATTTT.